The 6 T cell receptor beta chains presented below share a single source sample, sequenced in a study of T-cell memory formation after mild COVID-19. Each CDR3 protein is one row after TCRdb ran MiXCR on the 5' RACE reads. The sample shows hundreds of thousands of distinct CDR3 sequences, about 20% of them seen only once. The sequencing input was PBMCs or a T cell subset sorted from them (not recorded which). The receptors were gathered from an adult woman who had mild COVID-19 (a few samples of this study predate the infection). Cell type and time point are not known.

This sequence joins TRBV14 and TRBJ2-2; D remains unclear. Germline assignment: CDR1 SGHDN and CDR2 FVKESK. This CDR3 region has 15 residues. Between the trimmed V and J ends, which lost 4 bases and 6 bases, there was a span of 15 bases. The CDR3 reads CASSPPLLSPGELFF. CDR3 nucleotide sequence: TGTGCCAGCAGCCCCCCGCTACTATCCCCCGGGGAGCTGTTTTTT.

This chain connects TRBV19 to TRBJ2-7; TRBD1 agrees at 11 bases. The V and J ends lost 0 bases and 3 bases, in that order; junction bases with no gene match: 7. CDR3 size: 17 residues. Looked up from germline, CDR1 is LNHDA and CDR2 is SQIVND (reference sequence). DNA for the CDR3: TGTGCCAGTAGTATAGATCGCCCGGACAGGGGGCACTACGAGCAGTACTTC. Amino acids: CASSIDRPDRGHYEQYF.

The chain is built from TRBV6-2 or TRBV6-3 and TRBJ2-5, with TRBD2 matching over 9 bases. The ends lost 8 bases at V and 5 bases at J; junction bases unmatched: 3. The CDR3 runs to 12 residues. Germline V lookup: CDR1 MNHEY, CDR2 SVGEGT. CDR3 nucleotide sequence: TGTGCCAGCTTCAGCGGGGGGGAGACCCAGTACTTC. Translated, it gives CASFSGGETQYF.

This clonotype was detected a few times. This chain links TRBV5-1 with TRBJ2-1; D could derive from TRBD1 or TRBD2 (5 bases each). Germline CDR1 SGHRS, CDR2 YFSETQ. Trimming stripped 4 bases from V and 0 bases from J, with 14 bases between. CDR3 length: 16 residues. The CDR3 spells CASSPALGPSYNEQFF. CDR3 sequence (DNA): TGCGCCAGCAGCCCCGCCCTGGGACCCTCCTACAATGAGCAGTTCTTC.

This clonotype was counted many times. V is TRBV5-5 and J is TRBJ1-5; D is uncertain. The CDR3 has 16 amino acids. Per the germline V gene, CDR1 is SGHKS and CDR2 is YYEKEE (reference sequence). Deletions cut 0 bases from V and 1 base from J, with 11 bases between. CDR3 amino acids: CASSLGGSGSNQPQHF. The CDR3 DNA follows: TGTGCCAGCAGCTTGGGAGGGAGCGGGAGCAATCAGCCCCAGCATTTT.

There are many counts of this clonotype. J is TRBJ2-7 and V is TRBV7-9; the match to TRBD2 covers 9 bases. V dropped 5 bases and J dropped 2; count of bases not matched to a gene: 1. The V gene's germline CDR1 is SEHNR and CDR2 FQNEAQ (reference sequence). CDR3 length equals 13 residues. The CDR3 is CASSSGGTYEQYF. CDR3 coding DNA: TGTGCCAGCAGCAGCGGGGGGACCTACGAGCAGTACTTC.